A single sample is the source of the 26 T cell receptor beta chains below, sequenced in a study of blood T cell repertoires in COVID-19. Clones were read by immunoSEQ multiplex PCR, and TCRdb kept only the in-frame ones, dropping some. The table shows about 97,000 clones, with over 70% occurring only once. The sample consisted of peripheral blood. The receptors come from a man in his fifties or sixties with acute or convalescent COVID-19.

V usage is TRBV5-1 and J usage is TRBJ2-1; 7 bases fit TRBD2. The CDR3 runs to 14 residues. Germline assignment: CDR1 SGHRS and CDR2 YFSETQ. The trim removed 4 bases at V and 9 bases at J, leaving 10 bases unmatched. CDR3: CASSGEGGVVEQFF. The CDR3 coding sequence is TGCGCCAGCAGCGGGGAGGGCGGCGTTGTTGAGCAGTTCTTC.

This rearrangement joins TRBV12-2 to TRBJ2-5; the D segment call TRBD2 is taken from the table without a DNA check. TRBV12-2 is termed a pseudogene. The CDR3 has 17 residues. The CDR3 region has the DNA TGTGCAAGTCGCTTGTACGACACTAGTGGGGTCCAAGAGACCCAGTACTTC. Protein: CASRLYDTSGVQETQYF.

The rearrangement links TRBV19 to TRBJ1-3; no definite D call. The CDR3 loop spans 14 amino acids. CDR1 and CDR2 (germline): LNHDA, SQIVND (reference sequence). The ends were cut back, 6 bases at V and 2 bases at J, with 11 bases in the middle. The CDR3 loop is CASSSQNPGNTIYF. Written as DNA, the CDR3 is TGTGCCAGTAGCTCCCAGAACCCTGGAAACACCATATATTTT.

A few counts support this clone. CDR3 coding DNA: TGTGCCAGCAGCTCGCCCTTTTCCTGGGGGGGGAGCTATGGCTACACCTTC. This translates into CASSSPFSWGGSYGYTF. V and J are TRBV7-9 and TRBJ1-2, with D possibly matching TRBD1 (5 bases). Germline V gives CDR1 SEHNR, CDR2 FQNEAQ (reference sequence). Trimming pared 4 bases from V and 4 bases from J, leaving 22 bases between. This CDR3 has 17 residues.

V is TRBV4-3 and J is TRBJ2-1; 12 bases fit TRBD2. Germline assignment: CDR1 LGHNA and CDR2 YSLEER. J gave up 5 bases and V 1 base, and 6 bases lay outside the gene matches. This CDR3 spans 17 amino acids. DNA of the CDR3: TGCGCCAGCAGCCAAGGGACTAGCGGGAACCTTAACAATGAGCAGTTCTTC. This gives the protein CASSQGTSGNLNNEQFF.

The chain recombines TRBV5-6 with TRBJ1-1; 8 bases align to TRBD1. The CDR3 runs 14 residues. Per germline, CDR1 SGHDT and CDR2 YYEEEE. V was pared by 0 bases and J by 5 bases, with 3 bases of the junction left unmatched. CDR3 protein: CASSLGQGSTEAFF. The DNA for the CDR3 is TGTGCCAGCAGCTTGGGACAGGGGTCTACTGAAGCTTTCTTT.

The rearrangement uses TRBV27 and TRBJ2-1, with 8 bases lining up with TRBD1. V shed 5 bases and J 1 base; nucleotides not matched to a gene: 4. The CDR3 is made up of 15 amino acids. CDR1 and CDR2 from the germline V gene are MNHEY and SMNVEV (reference sequence). DNA for the CDR3: TGTGCCAGCAGTCCTCAGGGGGCTTCCTACAATGAGCAGTTCTTC. The encoded protein is CASSPQGASYNEQFF.

The gene calls are TRBV19 and TRBJ1-3, with D maybe TRBD1 (6 bases). This CDR3 has 16 residues. The germline V gene has CDR1 LNHDA and CDR2 SQIVND (reference sequence). The V end was cut by 5 bases, the J end by 0 bases, with 14 bases between. For the CDR3, the DNA is TGTGCCAGTAGTTGGGGGCCAGCCGACTCTGGAAACACCATATATTTT. It codes for CASSWGPADSGNTIYF.

The chain has TRBV9 and TRBJ2-2, with D unresolved. Trimming stripped 4 bases from V and 4 bases from J, with 14 bases between. The CDR3 consists of 15 residues. Germline V gives CDR1 SGDLS, CDR2 YYNGEE. The CDR3 sequence: CASSPGLSGTGELFF. CDR3 sequence (DNA): TGTGCCAGCAGCCCCGGCCTTTCGGGCACCGGGGAGCTGTTTTTT.

The genes are TRBV6-5 and TRBJ1-2, with 10 nucleotides matching TRBD1. Germline V gene data show CDR1 as MNHEY and CDR2 as SVGAGI. The CDR3 length is 15 residues. V lost 6 bases to trimming and J lost 5 bases; unmatched junction nucleotides: 9. The DNA of the CDR3 is TGTGCCAGCAGACCCCCTGGACAGGGGGAGTATGGCTACACCTTC. Amino acid sequence: CASRPPGQGEYGYTF.

V usage is TRBV28 and J usage is TRBJ2-1, with TRBD2 matching over 8 bases. The CDR3 runs 17 residues. V dropped 3 bases and J dropped 8; count of bases not matched to a gene: 15. CDR1 is MDHEN, CDR2 SYDVKM, per germline. CDR3 bases: TGTGCCAGCAGTTTCCCCCGCTTGGGGACTAGTGGGGATGAGCAGTTCTTC. Its protein is CASSFPRLGTSGDEQFF.

The rearrangement joins TRBV7-2 to TRBJ1-5; D uncertain. CDR1 is SGHTA and CDR2 is FQGNSA in the germline V gene. CDR3 length: 15 amino acids. The ends were cut back, 5 bases at V and 3 bases at J, with 14 bases in the middle. The CDR3: CASSPSSGPNQPQHF. The CDR3 DNA is TGTGCCAGCAGCCCTAGCAGCGGACCCAATCAGCCCCAGCATTTT.

The rearrangement joins TRBV20-1 to TRBJ2-1; 9 bases agree with TRBD2. Germline V gene data show CDR1 as DFQATT and CDR2 as SNEGSKA (reference sequence). CDR3 length: 16 residues. The junction had 14 bases not matched to a gene; V was cut back by 3 bases and J by 8 bases. CDR3 in amino acids: CSASGGLAGRVHEQFF. As DNA, the CDR3 is TGCAGTGCTAGTGGGGGTCTAGCGGGGCGGGTCCATGAGCAGTTCTTC.

CDR3 protein: CASSLRQGDGYTF. CDR3 nucleotide sequence: TGTGCCAGCAGCTTAAGACAGGGCGATGGCTACACCTTC. The chain carries TRBV7-9 and TRBJ1-2, with TRBD1 matching 7 bases. Per germline, CDR1 SEHNR and CDR2 FQNEAQ (reference sequence). V was pared by 2 bases and J by 6 bases, with 3 bases of the junction left unmatched. This CDR3 is built from 13 residues.

CDR3 amino acids: CASSLVTGRGGYTF. CDR3 DNA: TGTGCCAGCAGCTTAGTAACGGGGAGAGGAGGCTACACCTTC. The rearrangement links TRBV7-2 to TRBJ1-2; D ambiguous. Germline CDR1 SGHTA, CDR2 FQGNSA. The CDR3 consists of 14 residues. Trimming removed 1 base from V and 8 bases from J, with 14 bases in between.

V is TRBV2 and J is TRBJ2-5, with D unresolved. The germline V gene encodes CDR1 SNHLY and CDR2 FYNNEI. Trimming shortened V by 0 bases and J by 3 bases, and 11 bases separated the two germline ends. The CDR3 runs to 15 residues. CDR3 region: CASSEALQLEETQYF. CDR3 nucleotides: TGTGCCAGCAGTGAAGCGCTACAGTTGGAAGAGACCCAGTACTTC.

The rearrangement joins TRBV7-2 to TRBJ1-6; D uncertain. This CDR3 region has 14 residues. Deletions cut 2 bases from V and 7 bases from J, with 9 bases between. Germline CDR1 SGHTA, CDR2 FQGNSA. DNA for the CDR3: TGTGCCAGCAGCTTAAATTTTCCGAATTCACCCCTCCACTTT. It encodes CASSLNFPNSPLHF.

CDR3 region: CATSDRGTYGYTF. As DNA, the CDR3 is TGTGCCACCAGTGACAGGGGAACCTATGGCTACACCTTC. The V gene is TRBV15, the J gene TRBJ1-2; 8 positions match TRBD1. The V gene's germline CDR1 is LNHNV and CDR2 YYDKDF (reference sequence). V lost 6 bases, J lost 4 bases, and 4 bases stayed unmatched. The CDR3 contains 13 residues.

The V gene is TRBV2, the J gene TRBJ2-2; 10 bases agree with TRBD2. With 6 bases clipped from V and 6 bases from J, the junction kept 1 base outside the gene matches. Germline values: CDR1 SNHLY, CDR2 FYNNEI. The CDR3 is made up of 13 amino acids. CDR3 sequence reads: CASRLAGAGELFF. The CDR3, as DNA: TGTGCCAGCAGGCTAGCGGGAGCCGGGGAGCTGTTTTTT.

This chain connects TRBV4-3 to TRBJ2-2; TRBD1 aligns across 11 bases. This CDR3 has 17 amino acids. CDR1 and CDR2 (germline): LGHNA, YSLEER. V lost 1 base and J lost 4; bases outside the gene matches: 5. In nucleotides, the CDR3 is TGCGCCAGCAGCCAAGCTGGGACAGGGGGGATCACCGGGGAGCTGTTTTTT. This translates into CASSQAGTGGITGELFF.

CDR3 residues: CASSIVGAGNSPLHF. The CDR3 region has the DNA TGTGCCAGTAGTATAGTGGGGGCTGGTAATTCACCCCTCCACTTT. The gene calls are TRBV19 and TRBJ1-6, with a tentative D call TRBD1 (6 bases). Deletions cut 1 base from V and 6 bases from J, with 10 bases between. CDR3 size: 15 residues. CDR1 and CDR2 (germline): LNHDA, SQIVND (reference sequence). The variable domain in full, completed from reference TRBV19 and TRBJ1-6, reads DGGITQSPKYLFRKEGQNVTLSCEQNLNHDAMYWYRQDPGQGLRLIYYSQIVNDFQKGDIAEGYSVSREKKESFPLTVTSAQKNPTAFYLCASSIVGAGNSPLHFGNGTRLTVT.

The chain recombines TRBV6-2 or TRBV6-3 with TRBJ1-2; D not resolved. The CDR3 totals 12 residues. Germline CDR1 reads MNHEY; CDR2 reads SVGEGT. V lost 6 bases and J lost 7, with 12 bases in between. The CDR3 here is CASRPSLSGYTF. CDR3 bases: TGTGCCAGCAGGCCTTCTCTCAGTGGCTACACCTTC.

About this clone itself: Other DNA sequences within the sample encode an identical CDR3. V is TRBV7-8 and J is TRBJ1-5; D remains unclear. Trimming pared 0 bases from V and 7 bases from J, leaving 4 bases between. Per germline, CDR1 SGHVS and CDR2 FQNEAQ. The CDR3 totals 12 residues. CDR3 nucleotide sequence: TGTGCCAGCAGCTTAGCGGGCCAGCCCCAGCATTTT. Its protein product is CASSLAGQPQHF.

This clone showed up just a few times. The chain employs TRBV11-2 and TRBJ2-4, with 11 positions matching TRBD1. The CDR3 is made up of 14 amino acids. Looked up from germline, CDR1 is SGHAT and CDR2 is FQNNGV. V dropped 6 bases and J dropped 8; count of bases not matched to a gene: 6. CDR3 sequence: CASSWDRGWDIQYF. In DNA form, the CDR3 reads TGTGCCAGCAGTTGGGACAGGGGGTGGGACATTCAGTACTTC.

The chain is built from TRBV6-6 and TRBJ2-5; TRBD1 agrees at 10 bases. Germline V gene lookup returns CDR1 MNHNY and CDR2 SVGAGI (reference sequence). After removal of 6 bases from V and 5 bases from J, the junction contained 9 bases not matched to a gene. The CDR3 extends over 15 amino acids. Written as DNA, the CDR3 is TGTGCCAGCAGCCCCCGGGACAGGGGTACGGAGACCCAGTACTTC. It is translated as CASSPRDRGTETQYF.

V is TRBV19 and J is TRBJ1-5, with 8 positions matching TRBD1. Germline V CDR1 and CDR2: LNHDA, SQIVND (reference sequence). Trimming cost V 8 bases and J 3 bases; bases outside gene matches: 12. CDR3 length: 16 amino acids. The CDR3 spells CASRTRQGLVNQPQHF. In DNA, the CDR3 is TGTGCCAGTCGTACTAGACAGGGGCTGGTCAATCAGCCCCAGCATTTT.